The 29 T cell receptor beta chains below all came from one sample that was sequenced in a study of blood T cells in healthy people across ages. Alongside a J-beta primer mix, a sample-barcoded 5' primer served in a second PCR lasting about 6 to 12 cycles. MiXCR, applied by TCRdb to the 5' RACE reads, yields one record per CDR3 protein. The sample has about 1 million distinct CDR3 sequences, 45% seen once. Sequencing was carried out using blood. Receptors were obtained from a woman aged 60-70 years in good health.

Many counts were recorded for this clonotype. The chain couples TRBV29-1 to TRBJ2-7; tentatively, D is TRBD2 (5 bases). CDR1 and CDR2 (germline): SQVTM, ANQGSEA. This CDR3 has 10 amino acids. The V and J ends lost 6 bases and 5 bases respectively, with 8 bases between them. The CDR3 DNA reads as TGCAGCGTCGGAGGTAACGAGCAGTACTTC. Amino acids: CSVGGNEQYF.

The J gene is TRBJ2-1, the V gene TRBV10-3; 8 bases are shared with TRBD2. Per germline, CDR1 ENHRY and CDR2 SYGVKD. CDR3 length: 15 amino acids. The V segment lost 4 bases and the J segment 5 bases; nucleotides outside the gene matches: 7. The CDR3 is CAISGIAGWDNEQFF. The CDR3 coding sequence is TGTGCCATCAGTGGAATAGCGGGGTGGGACAATGAGCAGTTCTTC.

The chain combines TRBV20-1 with TRBJ1-4, with D hard to call. Per the germline V gene, CDR1 is DFQATT and CDR2 is SNEGSKA (reference sequence). The V gene lost 2 bases and the J gene lost 7 bases, with 14 bases spanning the gap. The CDR3 spans 14 residues. The CDR3 here is CSARFPAGSEKLFF. The CDR3 nucleotides are TGCAGTGCTAGATTCCCGGCTGGTTCTGAAAAACTGTTTTTT.

This chain uses TRBV27 with TRBJ1-5; D gene unclear. Trimming removed 6 bases at V and 6 bases at J, with 12 bases between. The CDR3 spans 13 residues. Per germline, CDR1 MNHEY and CDR2 SMNVEV (reference sequence). The CDR3 sequence is CASRGSFGQPQHF. Written as DNA, the CDR3 is TGTGCCAGCAGAGGAAGTTTCGGTCAGCCCCAGCATTTT.

V usage is TRBV21-1 and J usage is TRBJ2-1; no check of the table's D call, TRBD2, against the DNA was made. TRBV21-1 is termed a pseudogene. The CDR3 is 15 residues long. The CDR3 reads CASSKAGLAYKGEFF. CDR3 nucleotides: TGTGCCAGCAGCAAAGCGGGACTAGCTTATAAGGGGGAGTTCTTC.

The chain carries TRBV7-8 and TRBJ2-1; 11 bases fit TRBD2. This CDR3 region has 17 residues. Germline CDR1 SGHVS, CDR2 FQNEAQ. J gave up 1 base and V 5 bases, and 7 bases lay outside the gene matches. CDR3 amino acids: CASSERTSGLSYNEQFF. The CDR3 DNA sequence: TGTGCCAGCAGCGAGCGGACTAGCGGGCTTTCCTACAATGAGCAGTTCTTC. The full variable domain, completed using reference TRBV7-8 and TRBJ2-1, is GAGVSQSPRYKVAKRGQDVALRCDPISGHVSLFWYQQALGQGPEFLTYFQNEAQLDKSGLPSDRFFAERPEGSVSTLKIQRTQQEDSAVYLCASSERTSGLSYNEQFFGPGTRLTVL.

This clonotype was seen only a few times. The V and J genes are TRBV20-1 and TRBJ2-1; 11 bases align to TRBD1. The CDR3 runs 14 residues. The junction had 4 bases not matched to a gene; V was cut back by 3 bases and J by 6 bases. Germline-derived CDR1 and CDR2 are DFQATT and SNEGSKA (reference sequence). DNA of the CDR3: TGCAGTGCTAGTGGGGACAGGGGGGGCAATGAGCAGTTCTTC. Translation: CSASGDRGGNEQFF.

The CDR3 is CASGGLADLSNEQYF. Here the CDR3 DNA reads TGTGCTAGTGGAGGCCTAGCGGACTTAAGTAATGAGCAGTACTTC. The V and J genes are TRBV12-5 and TRBJ2-5; 7 bases align to TRBD2. The trim removed 6 bases at V and 11 bases at J, leaving 18 bases unmatched. The germline CDR1 and CDR2 sequences are LGHNT and FRNRAP. This CDR3 has 15 amino acids.

The J gene is TRBJ1-4, the V gene TRBV6-6, with a possible D match to TRBD1 (5 bases). The germline V gene has CDR1 MNHNY and CDR2 SVGAGI (reference sequence). This CDR3 region has 14 residues. Trimming took off 0 bases at V and 8 bases at J, with 10 bases between the two ends. The CDR3 sequence is CASSYSQGREKLFF. The CDR3, as DNA: TGTGCCAGCAGTTACTCGCAGGGCCGGGAAAAACTGTTTTTT.

This sequence joins TRBV15 and TRBJ2-7; D is undetermined. Germline assignment: CDR1 LNHNV and CDR2 YYDKDF (reference sequence). This CDR3 spans 12 amino acids. V lost 5 bases, J lost 2 bases, and 7 bases lay in between. The CDR3 spells CATSPGPYEQYF. The CDR3 DNA is TGTGCCACCAGCCCGGGCCCCTACGAGCAGTACTTC.

V gene TRBV4-1 combines with J gene TRBJ1-2, with D maybe TRBD1 (5 bases). Trimming pared 1 base from V and 7 bases from J, leaving 13 bases between. The CDR3 covers 14 residues. The germline CDR1 and CDR2 sequences are MGHRA and YSYEKL. As DNA, the CDR3 is TGCGCCAGCAGCCAAGTAAGACAGAGTCTTGGCTACACCTTC. It encodes CASSQVRQSLGYTF.

The chain uses TRBV20-1 and TRBJ2-7, with 8 bases lining up with TRBD2. With 5 bases clipped from V and 2 bases from J, the junction kept 14 bases outside the gene matches. Germline V gene sequence: CDR1 DFQATT, CDR2 SNEGSKA (reference sequence). This CDR3 is built from 16 residues. This chain's CDR3 is CSAFDQGLGHPYEQYF. CDR3 in DNA: TGCAGTGCTTTCGACCAGGGACTAGGGCACCCCTACGAGCAGTACTTC.

The rearrangement uses TRBV7-2 and TRBJ1-1, with D unresolved. This CDR3 has 13 amino acids. Trimming pared 3 bases from V and 3 bases from J, leaving 8 bases between. CDR1 and CDR2 (germline): SGHTA, FQGNSA. The chain's CDR3 is CASSFMRDTEAFF. The CDR3 coding sequence is TGTGCCAGCAGCTTCATGAGGGACACTGAAGCTTTCTTT.

This clonotype was recorded a few times. The chain combines TRBV15 with TRBJ2-1, with D hard to call. The CDR3 length is 13 residues. The germline V gene encodes CDR1 LNHNV and CDR2 YYDKDF (reference sequence). The V gene lost 4 bases and the J gene lost 5 bases, with 9 bases spanning the gap. This CDR3 is CATSTLLHNEQFF. Written as DNA, the CDR3 is TGTGCCACCAGCACTCTACTTCACAATGAGCAGTTCTTC.

This clonotype was detected a few times. This sequence joins TRBV7-8 and TRBJ2-7; possible D gene TRBD1, 5 bases. The CDR3 totals 16 residues. CDR1 is SGHVS, CDR2 FQNEAQ, per germline. The V end lost 1 base, the J end lost 1 base, and 14 bases lay between the germline ends. The CDR3 DNA reads as TGTGCCAGCAGCTTAGGGGGCGGACCGACGTCCTACGAGCAGTACTTC. This encodes CASSLGGGPTSYEQYF.

This clonotype was counted only a few times. The chain uses TRBV3-1 and TRBJ2-1, with 7 bases aligning to TRBD1. From germline, CDR1 is LGHDT and CDR2 YNNKEL (reference sequence). The V gene end was trimmed by 1 base and the J gene end by 5 bases; junction bases not matched to a gene: 2. The CDR3 loop spans 14 amino acids. The CDR3 is CASSQAGTDNEQFF. The DNA for the CDR3 is TGTGCCAGCAGCCAAGCAGGGACAGACAATGAGCAGTTCTTC.

The rearrangement uses TRBV25-1 and TRBJ1-3; no clear D. The CDR3 length is 15 residues. Per the germline V gene, CDR1 is MGHDK and CDR2 is SYGVNS. V lost 6 bases to trimming and J lost 4 bases, with 16 bases between them. The CDR3, as DNA: TGTGCCAGCAGGGCGGGCGGCCTGACGGGAAACACCATATATTTT. Amino acids: CASRAGGLTGNTIYF.

CDR3 loop: CASSQGLPPNYGYTF. The DNA of the CDR3 is TGCGCCAGCAGCCAAGGGCTACCTCCTAACTATGGCTACACCTTC. The V gene is TRBV4-3, the J gene TRBJ1-2; D unresolved. The CDR3 runs to 15 residues. Germline V gene data show CDR1 as LGHNA and CDR2 as YSLEER. V lost 1 base to trimming and J lost 0 bases, with 9 bases between them.

The chain employs TRBV3-1 and TRBJ2-1; TRBD2 aligns across 8 bases. The CDR3 spans 14 residues. Trimming took 2 bases from V and 7 from J; bases not matched to a gene: 4. CDR1 and CDR2 (germline): LGHDT, YNNKEL (reference sequence). CDR3 amino acids: CASSQIPGGNEQFF. The CDR3 bases are TGTGCCAGCAGCCAAATACCGGGAGGGAATGAGCAGTTCTTC.

This clonotype was observed many times. The chain links TRBV10-3 to TRBJ2-7, with D unresolved. CDR1 is ENHRY and CDR2 is SYGVKD in the germline V gene. Trimming pared 6 bases from V and 0 bases from J, leaving 12 bases between. The length of the CDR3 is 14 residues. CDR3 amino acids: CAIRWAVSSYEQYF. The CDR3 DNA reads as TGTGCCATCAGATGGGCGGTTAGCTCCTACGAGCAGTACTTC.

There are a few counts of this clonotype. V usage is TRBV5-1 and J usage is TRBJ2-7, with D possibly being TRBD2 (6 bases). CDR3 length: 15 amino acids. Germline V gene lookup returns CDR1 SGHRS and CDR2 YFSETQ. Trimming took off 1 base at V and 7 bases at J, with 18 bases between the two ends. CDR3 DNA: TGCGCCAGCAGCTTGAAGAGCGGGCTCTACAATGAGCAGTACTTC. Protein: CASSLKSGLYNEQYF.

As regards this clonotype: Relative to the germline gene, one junction end is altered; a read error may explain this. This chain joins TRBV7-3 and TRBJ2-3; perhaps TRBD2 as D (5 bases). The CDR3 runs to 14 residues. Germline lookup yields CDR1 SGHTA and CDR2 FQGTGA. The CDR3 nucleotides are TGTGCCAGCAGCTTGACGCCCAACACAGATACGCGGGATTTT. Translating it yields CASSLTPNTDTRDF.

V gene TRBV24-1 combines with J gene TRBJ2-1; no clear D. The CDR3 runs 15 residues. The germline gives CDR1 KGHDR, CDR2 SFDVKD. The V gene lost 6 bases and the J gene lost 4 bases, with 15 bases spanning the gap. CDR3 nucleotides: TGTGCCACCAGTTCTCGGCTAGGCGGATACAATGAGCAGTTCTTC. The encoded protein is CATSSRLGGYNEQFF.

The V call is TRBV6-1, the J call TRBJ2-5; TRBD1 matches at 8 bases. V shed 2 bases and J 4 bases; nucleotides not matched to a gene: 6. This CDR3 has 15 amino acids. The germline V gene encodes CDR1 MNHNS and CDR2 SASEGT. For the CDR3, the DNA is TGTGCCAGCAGTGAATTTCAGGGGGCGGGAGAGACCCAGTACTTC. Its protein product is CASSEFQGAGETQYF.

The chain has TRBV3-1 and TRBJ1-3; D is possibly TRBD1 (5 bases). Deletions cut 2 bases from V and 3 bases from J, with 14 bases between. The germline V gene encodes CDR1 LGHDT and CDR2 YNNKEL (reference sequence). The CDR3 is 16 amino acids. In DNA form, the CDR3 reads TGTGCCAGCAGCCAACTGGCGGGGCGCGGTGGAAACACCATATATTTT. Translating gives CASSQLAGRGGNTIYF.

This clonotype has a handful of counts. This chain uses TRBV15 with TRBJ1-5; a possible D gene is TRBD1 (5 bases). Germline lookup yields CDR1 LNHNV and CDR2 YYDKDF (reference sequence). This CDR3 is built from 16 residues. V lost 1 base and J lost 6, with 16 bases in between. This CDR3 is CATSRGGRDSGQPQHF. In DNA, the CDR3 is TGTGCCACCAGCAGAGGGGGCAGGGATTCGGGTCAGCCCCAGCATTTT.

This clonotype was seen a few times. This chain's CDR3 is CAISGGQGETQYF. Written as DNA, the CDR3 is TGTGCCATCAGTGGAGGCCAGGGAGAGACCCAGTACTTC. V usage is TRBV10-3 and J usage is TRBJ2-5; D might be TRBD1 (5 bases). CDR1 is ENHRY, CDR2 SYGVKD, per germline. V lost 4 bases to trimming and J lost 4 bases, with 10 bases between them. The CDR3 extends over 13 amino acids.

V is TRBV5-1 and J is TRBJ2-1; 8 positions agree with TRBD1. V dropped 7 bases and J dropped 0; count of bases not matched to a gene: 12. Per the germline V gene, CDR1 is SGHRS and CDR2 is YFSETQ. The CDR3 length is 17 residues. The CDR3 region has the DNA TGCGCCAGCCAGGACAGGGTACGTGCGAGCTCCTACAATGAGCAGTTCTTC. Its translation is CASQDRVRASSYNEQFF.

The chain uses TRBV11-2 and TRBJ2-1, with 14 bases lining up with TRBD2. This CDR3 has 20 residues. Germline CDR1 SGHAT, CDR2 FQNNGV. V shed 5 bases and J 10 bases; nucleotides not matched to a gene: 22. The CDR3 DNA sequence: TGTGCCAGCAGCAAACAGCGACGTACGGGGGGGACTAGCGGGAGAGGGGAGCAGTTCTTC. It yields the protein CASSKQRRTGGTSGRGEQFF.